This TCR beta chain was captured by sequencing in a study of OX40 agonist ivuxolimab in advanced cancers. The wider study: Three patients, one with hepatocellular carcinoma and two with cutaneous melanoma, achieved partial responses.

As regards this clone: Its matching antigen is unknown.

TCRdb keeps only in-frame clones here, not all; method: immunoSEQ multiplex PCR. This sample has about 69,000 clones, with about three quarters found just once. General study findings and limits: Also present in some nonresponders was a low level of normalized T-cell clonal expansion.

This CDR3 is built from 14 residues. The V end lost 9 bases, the J end lost 5 bases, and 20 bases lay between the germline ends. Germline lookup yields CDR1 SGHRS and CDR2 YFSETQ. The V and J genes are TRBV5-1 and TRBJ1-2, with D perhaps matching TRBD1 (5 bases). Material: CD4+ or CD8+ T cells sorted from blood, obtained in a trial of the OX40 agonist ivuxolimab. The TCR was taken from an adult with an advanced solid tumor such as melanoma, head and neck, liver or kidney cancer. The CDR3 DNA is TGCGCCACCGCGGAGGCCCCAGGGAATTATGGCTACACCTTC. Translated: CATAEAPGNYGYTF.